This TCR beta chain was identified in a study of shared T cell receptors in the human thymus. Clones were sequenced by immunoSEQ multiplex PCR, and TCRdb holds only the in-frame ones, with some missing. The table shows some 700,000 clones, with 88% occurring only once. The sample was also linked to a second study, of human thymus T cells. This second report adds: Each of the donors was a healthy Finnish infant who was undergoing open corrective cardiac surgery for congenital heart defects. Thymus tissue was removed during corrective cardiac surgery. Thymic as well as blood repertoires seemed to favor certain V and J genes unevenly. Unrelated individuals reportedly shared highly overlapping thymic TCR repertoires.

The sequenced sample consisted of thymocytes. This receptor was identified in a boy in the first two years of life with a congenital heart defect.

The CDR3: CASSEFLGQEKLFF. The CDR3 bases are TGTGCCAGCAGTGAATTCTTGGGACAGGAAAAACTGTTTTTT. The chain carries TRBV6-1 and TRBJ1-4, with 7 bases that match TRBD1. The CDR3 covers 14 residues. Germline V gives CDR1 MNHNS, CDR2 SASEGT. With 2 bases clipped from V and 8 bases from J, the junction kept 5 bases outside the gene matches.